What follows are 27 T cell receptor beta chains derived from one specimen sequenced in a study of human T cells and chemical hapten exposure. TCRdb analysed the RACE reads with MiXCR anew, one entry per CDR3 protein. The repertoire holds around 77,000 distinct CDR3 sequences, with around 9.5% as singletons. The time point was: patch test 1, 2 weeks after DPC sensitization. The treatment here: therapeutic diphenylcyclopropenone sensitization with weekly scalp DPC. The starting material was whole blood, obtained in connection with sensitization to the hapten diphenylcyclopropenone (DPC). Source of these receptors: a woman aged 40-49 years with alopecia areata. Some clones in this sample may be carry-over from other donors' samples.

The chain couples TRBV6-5 to TRBJ1-2; TRBD1 aligns across 7 bases. The ends lost 0 bases at V and 4 bases at J; junction bases unmatched: 2. CDR1 MNHEY and CDR2 SVGAGI come from the germline V gene. The CDR3 length is 14 residues. The CDR3 protein is CASSYSGGGYGYTF. As DNA, the CDR3 is TGTGCCAGCAGTTACTCAGGGGGCGGCTATGGCTACACCTTC.

This clonotype has just a few counts. J is TRBJ2-7 and V is TRBV19; 11 nucleotides align to TRBD2. After removal of 5 bases from V and 5 bases from J, the junction contained 11 bases not matched to a gene. Germline-derived CDR1 and CDR2 are LNHDA and SQIVND (reference sequence). The CDR3 covers 16 residues. The CDR3 loop is CASSHRLAGGQDEQYF. In DNA, the CDR3 is TGTGCCAGTAGTCATCGGCTAGCGGGGGGCCAGGACGAGCAGTACTTC.

This clonotype was observed a few times. The chain couples TRBV28 to TRBJ1-5; 7 positions match TRBD1. With 6 bases clipped from V and 1 base from J, the junction kept 3 bases outside the gene matches. The CDR3 has 14 amino acids. Germline assignment: CDR1 MDHEN and CDR2 SYDVKM. CDR3 sequence: CASRSGGSNQPQHF. The DNA of the CDR3 is TGTGCCAGCAGATCAGGGGGGAGCAATCAGCCCCAGCATTTT.

V gene TRBV4-2 combines with J gene TRBJ1-2; 7 bases fit TRBD1. The CDR3 is 15 residues long. Germline CDR1 and CDR2: LGHNA and YNFKEQ. The junction had 11 bases not matched to a gene; V was cut back by 4 bases and J by 6 bases. Written as DNA, the CDR3 is TGTGCCAGCAGCCGGGACCAGGGGGTTGGGGATGGCTACACCTTC. This translates into CASSRDQGVGDGYTF.

The rearrangement uses TRBV2 and TRBJ2-5; 11 bases align to TRBD2. The CDR3 has 13 residues. Germline V lookup: CDR1 SNHLY, CDR2 FYNNEI. Trimming took 9 bases from V and 2 from J; bases not matched to a gene: 2. CDR3 amino acids: CASRTSGQETQYF. The CDR3 nucleotides read TGTGCCAGTCGGACTAGCGGGCAAGAGACCCAGTACTTC.

The rearrangement joins TRBV12-3 or TRBV12-4 to TRBJ1-4; unclear D gene. The V and J ends lost 3 bases and 10 bases respectively, with 21 bases between them. The CDR3 covers 16 residues. The CDR3 spells CASSFPGQISIGKLFF. CDR3 in DNA: TGTGCCAGCAGTTTTCCCGGGCAAATTTCAATCGGAAAACTGTTTTTT.

This clonotype has a count of ten or more. The chain carries TRBV5-1 and TRBJ2-3, with D maybe TRBD2 (5 bases). CDR1 and CDR2 (germline): SGHRS, YFSETQ. The CDR3 length is 16 residues. V lost 3 bases and J 1 base, leaving 15 bases between the germline ends. The CDR3 DNA sequence: TGCGCCAGCAGCTGGAACGGACTGACTGGCACAGATACGCAGTATTTT. Translated: CASSWNGLTGTDTQYF. The full variable domain, with the rest looked up from reference TRBV5-1 and TRBJ2-3, is KAGVTQTPRYLIKTRGQQVTLSCSPISGHRSVSWYQQTPGQGLQFLFEYFSETQRNKGNFPGRFSGRQFSNSRSEMNVSTLELGDSALYLCASSWNGLTGTDTQYFGPGTRLTVL.

This clonotype showed up many times. The chain joins TRBV12-3 or TRBV12-4 to TRBJ1-1; 7 nucleotides agree with TRBD1. Trimming cost V 6 bases and J 6 bases; bases outside gene matches: 13. The CDR3 spans 15 residues. This CDR3 reads CASSVRTGQRAEAFF. DNA for the CDR3: TGTGCCAGCAGCGTGAGGACAGGCCAAAGGGCTGAAGCTTTCTTT.

This clonotype has a count of ten or more. The rearrangement uses TRBV4-1 and TRBJ1-6; 8 bases match TRBD1. Per germline, CDR1 MGHRA and CDR2 YSYEKL. The length of the CDR3 is 17 residues. The V segment lost 3 bases and the J segment 4 bases; nucleotides outside the gene matches: 8. The CDR3 sequence is CASSHPGQGAYNSPLHF. Here the CDR3 DNA reads TGCGCCAGCAGCCATCCTGGACAGGGTGCTTATAATTCACCCCTCCACTTT.

The rearrangement uses TRBV19 and TRBJ2-1, with D hard to call. V was pared by 7 bases and J by 0 bases, with 19 bases between. Germline V gene data show CDR1 as LNHDA and CDR2 as SQIVND (reference sequence). There are 17 residues in the CDR3. CDR3: CASTLSPMKPSYNEQFF. Written as DNA, the CDR3 is TGTGCCAGTACCCTTTCCCCGATGAAACCCTCCTACAATGAGCAGTTCTTC. The full variable domain, its missing parts supplied by reference TRBV19 and TRBJ2-1, is DGGITQSPKYLFRKEGQNVTLSCEQNLNHDAMYWYRQDPGQGLRLIYYSQIVNDFQKGDIAEGYSVSREKKESFPLTVTSAQKNPTAFYLCASTLSPMKPSYNEQFFGPGTRLTVL.

V usage is TRBV12-3 or TRBV12-4 and J usage is TRBJ1-6; D unresolved. V lost 6 bases and J 7 bases, leaving 19 bases between the germline ends. The CDR3 is made up of 16 amino acids. The DNA for the CDR3 is TGTGCCAGCAGCCTAGCTCCGCGGCGCGGGAATTCACCCCTCCACTTT. It specifies CASSLAPRRGNSPLHF.

This clonotype was counted between two and nine times. This chain links TRBV10-3 with TRBJ2-7, with D possibly TRBD2 on 6 matching bases. V lost 6 bases and J lost 6, with 21 bases in between. The germline V gene encodes CDR1 ENHRY and CDR2 SYGVKD. The CDR3 length is 15 residues. The CDR3 protein is CAISAERGRDSEQYF. CDR3 coding DNA: TGTGCCATCAGCGCAGAGAGAGGCCGGGACTCCGAGCAGTACTTC.

This clonotype turned up a few times. The J gene is TRBJ1-6, the V gene TRBV11-2, with D tentatively TRBD1 (6 bases). V lost 4 bases and J 11 bases, leaving 18 bases between the germline ends. There are 15 residues in the CDR3. Germline V gene data show CDR1 as SGHAT and CDR2 as FQNNGV. The CDR3 bases are TGTGCCAGCAGCTCGAGGGGGACACCCGGTCCACCCCTCCACTTT. The encoded protein is CASSSRGTPGPPLHF.

This clonotype was seen a single time. The chain couples TRBV11-2 to TRBJ2-3; 7 bases are a match to TRBD1. The germline V gene has CDR1 SGHAT and CDR2 FQNNGV. Trimming cost V 1 base and J 3 bases; bases outside gene matches: 4. CDR3 length equals 15 residues. Here the CDR3 DNA reads TGTGCCAGCAGCTTAGGACAGGGTGGAACAGATACGCAGTATTTT. Its protein product is CASSLGQGGTDTQYF.

The V and J genes are TRBV27 and TRBJ2-4; 7 bases fit TRBD2. The V gene's germline CDR1 is MNHEY and CDR2 SMNVEV (reference sequence). The CDR3 runs 17 residues. V dropped 5 bases and J dropped 2; count of bases not matched to a gene: 12. The CDR3 loop is CASSPISGDGSKNIQYF. DNA for the CDR3: TGTGCCAGCAGTCCCATAAGCGGGGACGGATCCAAAAACATTCAGTACTTC.

This clonotype has a count of ten or more. The V call is TRBV4-2, the J call TRBJ1-1, with D unresolved. The V end was cut by 4 bases, the J end by 5 bases, with 14 bases between. This CDR3 spans 14 amino acids. Germline V lookup: CDR1 LGHNA, CDR2 YNFKEQ. The CDR3 reads CASSRLSLETEAFF. The CDR3 nucleotides read TGTGCCAGCAGCCGCCTCTCCTTGGAGACTGAAGCTTTCTTT.

This clonotype has more than one count but fewer than ten. V is TRBV7-9 and J is TRBJ1-4; no clear D gene. Germline values: CDR1 SEHNR, CDR2 FQNEAQ (reference sequence). The CDR3 loop spans 13 amino acids. The V and J ends lost 3 bases and 10 bases respectively, with 12 bases between them. In DNA form, the CDR3 reads TGTGCCAGCAGCTTGGCAGTGGGCTTAAAACTGTTTTTT. Translating it yields CASSLAVGLKLFF.

At least ten counts were recorded for this clonotype. The J gene is TRBJ1-6, the V gene TRBV20-1, with D perhaps matching TRBD1 (6 bases). The CDR3 is 15 amino acids. Germline assignment: CDR1 DFQATT and CDR2 SNEGSKA (reference sequence). Trimming shortened V by 6 bases and J by 10 bases, and 22 bases separated the two germline ends. CDR3 in amino acids: CSAAPPGQSRSPLHF. The CDR3, as DNA: TGCAGTGCAGCACCTCCTGGACAGTCGAGGTCACCCCTCCACTTT.

This clonotype was detected many times. This chain uses TRBV6-1 with TRBJ2-3; no clear D. The CDR3 sequence is 14 residues long. Germline V gene sequence: CDR1 MNHNS, CDR2 SASEGT. With 2 bases removed from V and 5 bases from J, the gap between germline ends came to 11 bases. CDR3 coding DNA: TGTGCCAGCAGTGAATCTTGGGTCGAAGATACGCAGTATTTT. This encodes CASSESWVEDTQYF.

This chain uses TRBV20-1 with TRBJ2-1; D is ambiguous. Trimming shortened V by 5 bases and J by 0 bases, and 14 bases separated the two germline ends. The CDR3 covers 15 residues. The germline CDR1 and CDR2 sequences are DFQATT and SNEGSKA (reference sequence). The CDR3 coding sequence is TGCAGTGCTTCCCTTTACTGGAGCTCCTACAATGAGCAGTTCTTC. It specifies CSASLYWSSYNEQFF.

The chain joins TRBV2 to TRBJ2-5, with unresolved D. CDR1 SNHLY and CDR2 FYNNEI come from the germline V gene. This CDR3 spans 12 amino acids. Trimming stripped 6 bases from V and 5 bases from J, with 10 bases between. The CDR3 sequence is CASRQQGETQYF. The DNA for the CDR3 is TGTGCCAGCAGACAACAAGGCGAGACCCAGTACTTC.

The V and J genes are TRBV11-2 and TRBJ1-2; maybe TRBD1 (6 bases). The CDR3 covers 15 residues. Per the germline V gene, CDR1 is SGHAT and CDR2 is FQNNGV. V was trimmed by 5 bases and J by 4 bases, leaving 17 bases between them. CDR3: CASSPLGGLAYGYTF. The CDR3 DNA follows: TGTGCCAGCAGCCCCTTGGGGGGGCTGGCCTATGGCTACACCTTC.

CDR3 sequence reads: CSASLWRGGASYNEQFF. The DNA of the CDR3 is TGCAGTGCTAGTCTCTGGCGGGGGGGGGCCTCCTACAATGAGCAGTTCTTC. The rearrangement links TRBV20-1 to TRBJ2-1; 9 positions match TRBD2. This CDR3 region has 17 residues. With 3 bases clipped from V and 0 bases from J, the junction kept 9 bases outside the gene matches. Per germline, CDR1 DFQATT and CDR2 SNEGSKA (reference sequence).

This clonotype was counted between two and nine times. The chain carries TRBV11-2 and TRBJ2-3, with a tentative D call TRBD1 (6 bases). CDR1 is SGHAT, CDR2 FQNNGV, per germline. The CDR3 runs to 14 residues. V lost 4 bases to trimming and J lost 1 base, with 9 bases between them. The CDR3 nucleotides read TGTGCCAGCAGCTCCAACAGGGGCACAGATACGCAGTATTTT. This translates into CASSSNRGTDTQYF. Filled out from reference TRBV11-2 and TRBJ2-3, the complete variable domain reads EAGVAQSPRYKIIEKRQSVAFWCNPISGHATLYWYQQILGQGPKLLIQFQNNGVVDDSQLPKDRFSAERLKGVDSTLKIQPAKLEDSAVYLCASSSNRGTDTQYFGPGTRLTVL.

The sample holds many counts of this clonotype. This chain connects TRBV14 to TRBJ2-6; D not certain. The CDR3 is 16 residues long. V lost 0 bases to trimming and J lost 4 bases, with 10 bases between them. Germline V gene sequence: CDR1 SGHDN, CDR2 FVKESK. CDR3 nucleotides: TGTGCCAGCAGCCAAGATCTCGGGTTGGGGGCCAACGTCCTGACTTTC. It yields the protein CASSQDLGLGANVLTF.

This clonotype was counted at least ten times. The gene calls are TRBV3-1 and TRBJ1-4; the D gene is possibly TRBD1 (6 bases). Trimming pared 0 bases from V and 5 bases from J, leaving 10 bases between. From germline, CDR1 is LGHDT and CDR2 YNNKEL (reference sequence). This CDR3 is 15 amino acids long. The CDR3 DNA sequence: TGTGCCAGCAGCCAAGACGGCAGGGGAAATGAAAAACTGTTTTTT. This encodes CASSQDGRGNEKLFF.

The table lists this clonotype with many counts. This CDR3 reads CSVEAGSGGVQYF. The CDR3 DNA sequence: TGCAGCGTTGAGGCAGGCTCCGGAGGTGTGCAGTATTTT. The J gene is TRBJ2-3, the V gene TRBV29-1, with a possible D match to TRBD2 (5 bases). The CDR3 covers 13 residues. Between the trimmed V and J ends, which lost 3 bases and 11 bases, there was a span of 18 bases. Germline CDR1 and CDR2: SQVTM and ANQGSEA.